One and the same sample provided the 26 T cell receptor beta chains below, sequenced in a study of T-cell memory formation after mild COVID-19. TCRdb reprocessed the 5' RACE reads with MiXCR, giving one entry per CDR3 protein. The profile covers roughly 110,000 distinct CDR3 sequences, with about 15% appearing a single time and approximately 28% taken by the ten largest. Sequencing was performed on PBMCs or a T cell subset sorted from them (not recorded which). These TCRs come from an adult woman who had mild COVID-19 (a few samples of this study predate the infection). Cell type and time point are not known.

The rearrangement joins TRBV12-3 or TRBV12-4 to TRBJ1-5; D is undetermined. The CDR3 is made up of 14 amino acids. V lost 2 bases, J lost 2 bases, and 7 bases lay in between. The CDR3 DNA is TGTGCCAGCAGTTTACGGGTGGGCAATCAGCCCCAGCATTTT. It translates to CASSLRVGNQPQHF.

This clonotype was seen a few times. The chain has TRBV4-3 and TRBJ2-7; possible D gene TRBD2, 6 bases. Trimming pared 0 bases from V and 2 bases from J, leaving 14 bases between. Germline loops: CDR1 LGHNA, CDR2 YSLEER. The CDR3 is 16 amino acids. CDR3 residues: CASSQEYGGVTYEQYF. CDR3 bases: TGCGCCAGCAGCCAAGAATACGGAGGGGTGACCTACGAGCAGTACTTC.

This rearrangement joins TRBV11-2 to TRBJ2-7, with TRBD2 matching over 10 bases. The junction had 10 bases not matched to a gene; V was cut back by 8 bases and J by 0 bases. The CDR3 has 16 residues. Looked up from germline, CDR1 is SGHAT and CDR2 is FQNNGV. CDR3 DNA sequence: TGTGCCAGCTCCTTGAGCGGGGGGGCTTCCTCCTACGAGCAGTACTTC. Translation gives CASSLSGGASSYEQYF.

As to this clonotype: The conserved phenylalanine or tryptophan normally closing the CDR3 is absent here, so this likely arose from a read error. The V call is TRBV4-1, the J call TRBJ2-5, with 8 bases aligning to TRBD2. Trimming at V came to 7 bases and at J to 5 bases, leaving 12 bases not matched to a gene. CDR1 is MGHRA and CDR2 is YSYEKL in the germline V gene. The CDR3 spans 15 residues. The CDR3 bases are TGCGCCAGCACCAAGGTGGCGGGAGGAGCGGAGACCCAGTACTTA. Protein sequence: CASTKVAGGAETQYL.

The J gene is TRBJ2-1, the V gene TRBV12-3 or TRBV12-4, with TRBD2 identical over 10 bases. The ends lost 5 bases at V and 2 bases at J; junction bases unmatched: 6. The CDR3 contains 16 residues. The CDR3 region is CASSRRTSGPYNEQFF. For the CDR3, the DNA is TGTGCCAGCAGTCGAAGGACTAGCGGTCCCTACAATGAGCAGTTCTTC.

V is TRBV24-1 and J is TRBJ1-2, with D uncertain. CDR1 and CDR2 from the germline V gene are KGHDR and SFDVKD. The CDR3 totals 12 residues. V was pared by 4 bases and J by 8 bases, with 10 bases between. The CDR3 region is CATSELGEGYTF. Written as DNA, the CDR3 is TGTGCCACCAGTGAACTTGGGGAGGGCTACACCTTC.

The chain combines TRBV5-1 with TRBJ2-7; TRBD1 aligns across 7 bases. CDR1 is SGHRS and CDR2 is YFSETQ in the germline V gene. V was pared by 2 bases and J by 3 bases, with 8 bases of the junction left unmatched. The length of the CDR3 is 15 residues. The CDR3 region is CASSFLVGQIYEQYF. The CDR3 nucleotides are TGCGCCAGCAGCTTCTTGGTGGGACAGATCTACGAGCAGTACTTC.

The chain combines TRBV27 with TRBJ1-1; 8 nucleotides line up with TRBD1. The CDR3 is made up of 13 amino acids. Germline values: CDR1 MNHEY, CDR2 SMNVEV (reference sequence). The V gene end was trimmed by 3 bases and the J gene end by 8 bases; junction bases not matched to a gene: 5. CDR3 in amino acids: CASSFTGTGEAFF. The CDR3 bases are TGTGCCAGCAGTTTTACCGGGACAGGAGAAGCTTTCTTT.

The rearrangement joins TRBV4-1 to TRBJ1-5; D remains unclear. The CDR3 spans 16 residues. Per the germline V gene, CDR1 is MGHRA and CDR2 is YSYEKL. The V end was cut by 0 bases, the J end by 4 bases, with 13 bases between. DNA for the CDR3: TGCGCCAGCAGCCAAGAGCTCGAAATGGTTAATCAGCCCCAGCATTTT. This codes for CASSQELEMVNQPQHF.

This clonotype was counted ten times or more. This chain uses TRBV5-4 with TRBJ2-1; TRBD1 is a possible D gene (5 bases). Germline CDR1 is SGHNT and CDR2 is YYREEE (reference sequence). V shed 9 bases and J shed 8 bases, with 18 bases lying between them. The CDR3 is made up of 13 amino acids. CDR3 sequence reads: CATALPQGDEQFF. The DNA of the CDR3 is TGTGCCACCGCCTTACCCCAGGGCGATGAGCAGTTCTTC.

For the CDR3, the DNA is TGTGCCAGCATGGCGGGGGCGAACACCGGGGAGCTGTTTTTT. This translates into CASMAGANTGELFF. V usage is TRBV6-5 and J usage is TRBJ2-2; TRBD2 matches 7 bases. V trimming: 7 bases; J trimming: 0 bases; junction bases outside the gene matches: 2. The CDR3 totals 14 residues. The V gene's germline CDR1 is MNHEY and CDR2 SVGAGI.

V is TRBV18 and J is TRBJ2-1; 8 bases map to TRBD1. The CDR3 runs 17 residues. From germline, CDR1 is KGHSH and CDR2 LQKENI. Losses at the gene ends were 3 bases for V and 0 bases for J; bases not matched to a gene: 7. CDR3 coding DNA: TGTGCCAGCTCACCGGCAGGGGGCTCCCCCTCCTACAATGAGCAGTTCTTC. The encoded protein is CASSPAGGSPSYNEQFF. Variable domain in full (rest from reference TRBV18 and TRBJ2-1): NAGVMQNPRHLVRRRGQEARLRCSPMKGHSHVYWYRQLPEEGLKFMVYLQKENIIDESGMPKERFSAEFPKEGPSILRIQQVVRGDSAAYFCASSPAGGSPSYNEQFFGPGTRLTVL.

This clonotype was found once. This chain uses TRBV6-5 with TRBJ1-5; no reliable D call. The germline V gene has CDR1 MNHEY and CDR2 SVGAGI. The V and J ends lost 2 bases and 0 bases respectively, with 8 bases between them. The CDR3 is 15 amino acids. In nucleotides, the CDR3 is TGTGCCAGCAGTTACCTCTCAGATAGCAATCAGCCCCAGCATTTT. Protein: CASSYLSDSNQPQHF.

This clonotype came up a few times. The rearrangement links TRBV29-1 to TRBJ2-7; either TRBD1 or TRBD2 may fit D (5 bases each). The V end was cut by 5 bases, the J end by 6 bases, with 17 bases between. CDR3 length: 13 amino acids. Germline V gene sequence: CDR1 SQVTM, CDR2 ANQGSEA. CDR3 sequence (DNA): TGCAGCGTTTGGACCTGGGACCCCGGCGAGCAGTACTTC. Amino acid sequence: CSVWTWDPGEQYF.

The chain is built from TRBV6-2 or TRBV6-3 and TRBJ1-2; TRBD1 matches at 7 bases. The germline CDR1 and CDR2 sequences are MNHEY and SVGEGT. CDR3 length equals 15 residues. V shed 0 bases and J 3 bases; nucleotides not matched to a gene: 4. The DNA of the CDR3 is TGTGCCAGCAGTTACTCGATAACAGGGGACTATGGCTACACCTTC. Protein product: CASSYSITGDYGYTF.

This clonotype has just a few counts. The gene calls are TRBV27 and TRBJ2-7; D unresolved. CDR1 and CDR2 from the germline V gene are MNHEY and SMNVEV (reference sequence). Trimming stripped 2 bases from V and 5 bases from J, with 10 bases between. The CDR3 has 13 residues. CDR3 coding DNA: TGTGCCAGCAGTTTAAGAGGTCTCGACGAGCAGTACTTC. Protein product: CASSLRGLDEQYF.

Of note for this clonotype: At one boundary the junction diverges from the germline segment, which might be a read error. This chain joins TRBV3-1 and TRBJ2-7; TRBD1 agrees at 10 bases. The CDR3 runs 19 residues. Per germline, CDR1 LGHDT and CDR2 YNNKEL (reference sequence). In nucleotides, the CDR3 is TGTGACAGCAGCCGCCCTGATGCTCTGACAGGGGGCAGAACTTACGAGCAGTACTTC. It translates to CDSSRPDALTGGRTYEQYF.

This clonotype is categorized as medium-sized. The chain combines TRBV2 with TRBJ2-1, with D unclear. The germline CDR1 and CDR2 sequences are SNHLY and FYNNEI. Trimming stripped 0 bases from V and 0 bases from J, with 9 bases between. The CDR3 runs to 16 residues. The DNA for the CDR3 is TGTGCCAGCAGTGAAGCGACAAGGGTCTCCTACAATGAGCAGTTCTTC. Residues: CASSEATRVSYNEQFF.

This clonotype appeared many times. This chain joins TRBV27 and TRBJ2-2; 8 nucleotides align to TRBD2. This CDR3 comprises 17 residues. Germline values: CDR1 MNHEY, CDR2 SMNVEV (reference sequence). Germline trimming cut 4 bases from V and 7 bases from J; bases unmatched to any gene: 14. The CDR3 nucleotides are TGTGCCAGCAGTTATACGAGCGGGACTAGTTTTCTCGGGGAGCTGTTTTTT. Protein product: CASSYTSGTSFLGELFF.

This clonotype was seen at least ten times. The chain is built from TRBV12-3 or TRBV12-4 and TRBJ2-2; D is tentatively TRBD1 or TRBD2 (6 bases each). V lost 6 bases and J 5 bases, leaving 19 bases between the germline ends. The CDR3 contains 16 residues. The chain's CDR3 is CASRRTGGRETGELFF. In DNA form, the CDR3 reads TGTGCCAGCAGAAGGACCGGGGGCCGGGAAACCGGGGAGCTGTTTTTT.

This clonotype was recorded a few times. The chain recombines TRBV27 with TRBJ2-5; D is ambiguous. V lost 6 bases, J lost 5 bases, and 19 bases lay in between. CDR3 length: 15 amino acids. Germline CDR1 reads MNHEY; CDR2 reads SMNVEV (reference sequence). CDR3 DNA: TGTGCCAGCAGCTCCCTCGGATATACACGGGAGACCCAGTACTTC. Protein sequence: CASSSLGYTRETQYF.

The rearrangement joins TRBV6-5 to TRBJ2-7; either TRBD1 or TRBD2 may fit D (5 bases each). The CDR3 is made up of 13 amino acids. Trimming took 5 bases from V and 7 from J, leaving 15 bases between them. Germline V lookup: CDR1 MNHEY, CDR2 SVGAGI. The CDR3 loop reads CASSPPGPGEQYF. Here the CDR3 DNA reads TGTGCCAGCAGTCCCCCGGGGCCGGGGGAGCAGTACTTC.

This clonotype was seen a few times. The chain is built from TRBV7-3 and TRBJ1-2; D remains ambiguous. V was trimmed by 5 bases and J by 2 bases, leaving 9 bases between them. The CDR3 totals 13 residues. CDR1 is SGHTA and CDR2 is FQGTGA in the germline V gene. In DNA, the CDR3 is TGTGCCAGCAGCCCGGACGGCAACTATGGCTACACCTTC. Amino acid sequence: CASSPDGNYGYTF.

This clonotype was found many times. The chain has TRBV7-9 and TRBJ2-1; D is unclear. The CDR3 runs 9 residues. V lost 8 bases, J lost 6 bases, and 2 bases lay in between. Germline lookup yields CDR1 SEHNR and CDR2 FQNEAQ (reference sequence). The CDR3: CASPNEQFF. The CDR3 bases are TGTGCCAGCCCCAATGAGCAGTTCTTC. The full variable domain, its missing parts supplied by reference TRBV7-9 and TRBJ2-1, is DTGVSQNPRHKITKRGQNVTFRCDPISEHNRLYWYRQTLGQGPEFLTYFQNEAQLEKSRLLSDRFSAERPKGSFSTLEIQRTEQGDSAMYLCASPNEQFFGPGTRLTVL.

This clonotype was detected only a few times. The chain couples TRBV19 to TRBJ2-1, with D possibly TRBD2 on 6 matching bases. The V end was cut by 4 bases, the J end by 6 bases, with 10 bases between. The CDR3 consists of 13 residues. Germline V gene sequence: CDR1 LNHDA, CDR2 SQIVND (reference sequence). CDR3 residues: CASSTGGLNEQFF. For the CDR3, the DNA is TGTGCCAGTAGTACTGGGGGACTCAATGAGCAGTTCTTC. The entire variable domain, with the rest obtained from reference TRBV19 and TRBJ2-1, is as follows: DGGITQSPKYLFRKEGQNVTLSCEQNLNHDAMYWYRQDPGQGLRLIYYSQIVNDFQKGDIAEGYSVSREKKESFPLTVTSAQKNPTAFYLCASSTGGLNEQFFGPGTRLTVL.

This clonotype was picked up a small number of times. The rearrangement uses TRBV7-9 and TRBJ2-3; TRBD2 aligns across 11 bases. CDR3 length: 17 residues. V was pared by 5 bases and J by 2 bases, with 9 bases of the junction left unmatched. Germline V gene lookup returns CDR1 SEHNR and CDR2 FQNEAQ (reference sequence). The CDR3 nucleotides read TGTGCCAGCAGCCATCCCGGGACTAGCGGACTCACAGATACGCAGTATTTT. It specifies CASSHPGTSGLTDTQYF. The full variable domain, with the rest looked up from reference TRBV7-9 and TRBJ2-3, is DTGVSQNPRHKITKRGQNVTFRCDPISEHNRLYWYRQTLGQGPEFLTYFQNEAQLEKSRLLSDRFSAERPKGSFSTLEIQRTEQGDSAMYLCASSHPGTSGLTDTQYFGPGTRLTVL.